This T cell receptor beta chain came from a study of blood T cell repertoires in COVID-19. The wider study: Acute and convalescent COVID-19 samples came from the United States, Italy and Spain.

Here immunoSEQ multiplex PCR was the method, and the copy in TCRdb shows in-frame clones only, minus some. The data contain around 250,000 clones, more than 75% of them seen just once; the ten biggest clones take up roughly 5.2%. Patients at the Seattle site were enrolled during active infection and followed longitudinally. Trimming stripped 1 base from V and 11 bases from J, with 31 bases between. CDR1 is SEHNR, CDR2 FQNEAQ, per germline (reference sequence). There are 19 residues in the CDR3. This clone appeared a single time. The sequenced material came from peripheral blood. The TCR originated in a woman of 80 years or more with COVID-19, enrolled during active disease. The chain is built from TRBV7-9 and TRBJ2-3; tentatively, D is TRBD2 (6 bases). The CDR3 sequence is CASSLVKGMEGLTPDGQYF. The CDR3 DNA is TGTGCCAGCAGCTTAGTGAAAGGAATGGAGGGCCTCACCCCGGATGGGCAGTATTTT.